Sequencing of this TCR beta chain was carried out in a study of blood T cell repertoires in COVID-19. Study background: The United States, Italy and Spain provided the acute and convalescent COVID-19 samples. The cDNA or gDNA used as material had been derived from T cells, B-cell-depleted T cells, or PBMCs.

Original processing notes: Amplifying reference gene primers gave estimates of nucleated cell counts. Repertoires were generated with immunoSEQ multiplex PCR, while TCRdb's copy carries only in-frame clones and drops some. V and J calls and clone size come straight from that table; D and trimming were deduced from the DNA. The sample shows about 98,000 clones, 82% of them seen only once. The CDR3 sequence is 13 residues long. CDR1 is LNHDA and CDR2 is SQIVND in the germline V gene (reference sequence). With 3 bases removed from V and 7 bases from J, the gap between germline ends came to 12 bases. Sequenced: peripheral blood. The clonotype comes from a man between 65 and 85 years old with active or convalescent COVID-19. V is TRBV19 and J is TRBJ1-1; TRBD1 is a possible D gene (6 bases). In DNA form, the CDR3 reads TGTGCCAGTAGTATGACAAAACAGGGTGAAGCTTTCTTT. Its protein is CASSMTKQGEAFF.